This T cell receptor beta chain was sequenced in a study of T cells in Graves' hyperthyroidism and ophthalmopathy. At the level of the study: The blood sample was taken at first diagnosis, before treatment began. Overall study results and limits: Stable hyperthyroidism and ophthalmopathy were separated using 13 V-J signatures. Blood also showed most of the thyroid clonotypes that were expanded above 0.001.

RNA transcripts yielded amplified TCR beta CDR3 regions. The HTBI primer set was used in a first-round RT-PCR of the TCR CDR3. One entry per CDR3 protein results from TCRdb running MiXCR on the multiplex PCR reads. This table has approximately 490,000 distinct CDR3 sequences, around a fifth appearing once. Looked up from germline, CDR1 is SGHNT and CDR2 is YYREEE (reference sequence). With 1 base removed from V and 1 base from J, the gap between germline ends came to 8 bases. This CDR3 comprises 14 residues. This clonotype was detected only a few times. Its antigen remains unknown. This chain uses TRBV5-4 with TRBJ2-5; D uncertain. Sequenced input: blood. This clonotype originated in a woman aged 70 to 79 with Graves' ophthalmopathy. The CDR3 spells CASSLWGIQETQYF. CDR3 nucleotide sequence: TGTGCCAGCAGCTTGTGGGGAATCCAAGAGACCCAGTACTTC. The complete variable domain, with remaining parts taken from reference TRBV5-4 and TRBJ2-5, reads ETGVTQSPTHLIKTRGQQVTLRCSSQSGHNTVSWYQQALGQGPQFIFQYYREEENGRGNFPPRFSGLQFPNYSSELNVNALELDDSALYLCASSLWGIQETQYFGPGTRLLVL.